This T cell receptor beta chain emerged from a study of T-cell memory formation after mild COVID-19. Notes on the study in general: Some clones that responded were present in memory (sampled pre-infection), which suggests cross-reactive memory joined.

Trimming stripped 0 bases from V and 9 bases from J, with 9 bases between. This CDR3 contains 13 residues. Germline values: CDR1 LGHNA, CDR2 YNFKEQ. Constant-segment primers served in 5'RACE that generated TCR alpha and TCR beta cDNA libraries bearing sample barcodes and UMIs. MiXCR was run by TCRdb on the 5' RACE reads, yielding one entry per CDR3 protein. The profile shows around 140,000 distinct CDR3 sequences, about 19% of them singletons. Note on this clonotype: What it binds is not known.

Sequenced sample: PBMCs or a T cell subset sorted from them (not recorded which). The TCR was taken from an adult woman who had mild COVID-19 (a few samples of this study predate the infection). Cell type and time point are not known. The rearrangement uses TRBV4-2 and TRBJ2-1, with D hard to call. Here the CDR3 DNA reads TGTGCCAGCAGCCAAGATTTCTTCCTTGAGCAGTTCTTC. This encodes CASSQDFFLEQFF.